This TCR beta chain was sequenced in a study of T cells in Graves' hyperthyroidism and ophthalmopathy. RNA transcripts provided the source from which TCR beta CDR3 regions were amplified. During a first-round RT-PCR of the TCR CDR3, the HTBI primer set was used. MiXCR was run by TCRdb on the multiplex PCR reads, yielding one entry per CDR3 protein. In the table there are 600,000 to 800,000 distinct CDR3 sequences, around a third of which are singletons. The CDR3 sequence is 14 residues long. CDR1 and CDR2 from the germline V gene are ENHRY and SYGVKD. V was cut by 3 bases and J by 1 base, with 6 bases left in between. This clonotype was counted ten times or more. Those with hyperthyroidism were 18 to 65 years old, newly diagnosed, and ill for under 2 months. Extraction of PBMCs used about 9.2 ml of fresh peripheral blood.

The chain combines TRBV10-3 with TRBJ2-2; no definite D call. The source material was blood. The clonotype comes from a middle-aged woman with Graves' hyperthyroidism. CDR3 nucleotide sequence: TGTGCCATCAGTGACGTAGGGAACACCGGGGAGCTGTTTTTT. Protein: CAISDVGNTGELFF.